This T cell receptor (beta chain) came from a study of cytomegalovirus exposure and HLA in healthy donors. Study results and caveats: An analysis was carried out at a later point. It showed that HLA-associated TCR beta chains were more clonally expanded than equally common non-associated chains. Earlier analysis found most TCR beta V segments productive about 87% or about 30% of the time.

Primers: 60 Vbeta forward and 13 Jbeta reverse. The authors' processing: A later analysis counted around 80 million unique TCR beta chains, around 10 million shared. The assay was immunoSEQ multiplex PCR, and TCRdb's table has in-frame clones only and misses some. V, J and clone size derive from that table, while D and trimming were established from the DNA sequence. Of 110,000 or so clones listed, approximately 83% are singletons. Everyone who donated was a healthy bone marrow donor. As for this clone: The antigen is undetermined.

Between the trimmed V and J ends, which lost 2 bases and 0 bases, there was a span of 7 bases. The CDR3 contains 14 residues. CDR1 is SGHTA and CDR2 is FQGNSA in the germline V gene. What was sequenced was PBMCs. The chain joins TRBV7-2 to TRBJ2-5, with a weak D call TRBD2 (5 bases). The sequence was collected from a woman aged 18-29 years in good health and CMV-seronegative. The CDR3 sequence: CASSLRRYQETQYF. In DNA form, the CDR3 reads TGTGCCAGCAGCTTAAGGAGGTACCAAGAGACCCAGTACTTC.